This T cell receptor (beta chain) was observed in a study of blood T cell repertoires in COVID-19. Overall study context: The United States, Italy and Spain provided the acute and convalescent COVID-19 samples. Sources were T cells, B-cell-depleted T cells, or PBMCs; the material itself was cDNA or gDNA.

In the original analysis: Nucleated cell counts were estimated from reference gene primer amplification. TCRdb's copy holds only in-frame clones and misses some; the assay was immunoSEQ multiplex PCR. The DNA was the basis for D and trimming; V, J and clone size are from that table. Of roughly 700,000 clones in the sample, about nine tenths were seen once. Sequencing used peripheral blood. This receptor was obtained from a woman between 18 and 30 years old with acute or convalescent COVID-19.

CDR3 bases: TGTGCCAGCAGCCAAGACAGGGGCTCCTACAATGAGCAGTTCTTC. It encodes CASSQDRGSYNEQFF. The rearrangement uses TRBV3-1 (or the pseudogene TRBV3-2) and TRBJ2-1; D possibly corresponds to TRBD1 (6 bases). CDR1 and CDR2 (germline): LGHDT, YNNKEL (reference sequence). V was shortened by 0 bases and J by 0 bases, with 6 bases between the two germline ends. The CDR3 spans 15 residues.